This record covers a single TCR beta chain. As yet, its antigen is unknown. These data come from a study of long-term antiretroviral therapy in people with HIV. Findings and limits, study-wide: Every time point showed a repertoire led by clones expanded before ART.

CDR3 length: 13 amino acids. CDR1 is SGHVS and CDR2 is FQNEAQ in the germline V gene. The V and J ends lost 1 base and 2 bases respectively, with 6 bases between them. Samples were assayed with immunoSEQ v3.0 at survey level. The method was immunoSEQ multiplex PCR; TCRdb's version includes in-frame clones alone and lacks a portion of them. The sample carries about 20,000 clones, 80% recorded once. This chain uses TRBV7-8 with TRBJ2-7; perhaps TRBD1 as D (5 bases). This sequence was found in a woman between 40 and 50 years old with HIV. The input for sequencing was unsorted PBMCs, taken 0.2 years after starting antiretroviral therapy. The CDR3 nucleotides are TGTGCCAGCAGCTTAGGGGGCCCCTACGAGCAGTACTTC. Protein sequence: CASSLGGPYEQYF.